This paragraph covers one TCR beta chain sequence. Per the authors' pipeline: Quantification of nucleated cells was approximated via reference gene primer amplification. Sequenced by immunoSEQ multiplex PCR; TCRdb stores in-frame clones only, minus some. That table gives V, J and clone size, and the DNA gave D and trimming. The sample consists of roughly 480,000 clones, 75% to 90% of them appearing once. Patients of the Seattle cohort, enrolled during active infection, were followed longitudinally. The sample is drawn from a study of blood T cell repertoires in COVID-19. Study at large: The United States, Italy and Spain provided the acute and convalescent COVID-19 samples. T cells, B-cell-depleted T cells, or PBMCs provided the cDNA or gDNA that served as material.

Trimming removed 4 bases at V and 4 bases at J, with 11 bases between. The CDR3 length is 13 residues. The germline gives CDR1 SGHNT, CDR2 YYREEE (reference sequence). The TCR comes from a man aged 18-30 years with COVID-19, enrolled during active disease. This sequence joins TRBV5-4 and TRBJ1-2; tentatively, D is TRBD1 (5 bases). Sequenced: peripheral blood. The CDR3 DNA sequence: TGTGCCAGCAGCACGATGGGGGGCTATGGCTACACCTTC. This gives the protein CASSTMGGYGYTF.